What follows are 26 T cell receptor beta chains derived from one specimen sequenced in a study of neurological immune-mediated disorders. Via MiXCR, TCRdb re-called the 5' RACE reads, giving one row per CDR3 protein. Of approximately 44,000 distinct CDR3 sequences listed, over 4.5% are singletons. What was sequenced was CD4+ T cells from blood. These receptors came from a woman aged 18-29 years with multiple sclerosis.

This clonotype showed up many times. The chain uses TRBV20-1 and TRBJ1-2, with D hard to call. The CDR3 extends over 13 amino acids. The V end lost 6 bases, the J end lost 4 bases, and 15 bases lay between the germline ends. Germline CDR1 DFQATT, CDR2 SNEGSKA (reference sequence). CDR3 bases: TGCAGTGCCTTGCCGGGGAGGGCCTATGGCTACACCTTC. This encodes CSALPGRAYGYTF.

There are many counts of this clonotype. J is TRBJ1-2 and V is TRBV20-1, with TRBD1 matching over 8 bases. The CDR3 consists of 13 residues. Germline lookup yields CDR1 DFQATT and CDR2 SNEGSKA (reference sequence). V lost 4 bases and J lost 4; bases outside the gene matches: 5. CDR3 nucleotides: TGCAGTGCTACCAGGGGGCGCGGCTATGGCTACACCTTC. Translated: CSATRGRGYGYTF.

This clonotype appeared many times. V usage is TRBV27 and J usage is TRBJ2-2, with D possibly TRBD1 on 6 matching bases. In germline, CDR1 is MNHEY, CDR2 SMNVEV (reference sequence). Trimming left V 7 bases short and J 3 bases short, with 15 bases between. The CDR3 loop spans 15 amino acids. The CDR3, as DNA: TGTGCCAGCAAAAAGGGGGATCGGGACACCGGGGAGCTGTTTTTT. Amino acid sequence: CASKKGDRDTGELFF.

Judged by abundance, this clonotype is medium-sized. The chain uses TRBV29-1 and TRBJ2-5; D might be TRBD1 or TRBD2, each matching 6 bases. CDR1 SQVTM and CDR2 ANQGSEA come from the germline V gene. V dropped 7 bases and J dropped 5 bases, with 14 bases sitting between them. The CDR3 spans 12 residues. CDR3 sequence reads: CSDTGADETQYF. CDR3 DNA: TGCAGCGACACGGGGGCAGATGAGACCCAGTACTTC.

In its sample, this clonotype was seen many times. CDR3 coding DNA: TGTGCCAGCAGCGTAGGTTCTAGCGGTAGCACAGATACGCAGTATTTT. It yields the protein CASSVGSSGSTDTQYF. The chain has TRBV9 and TRBJ2-3; 7 nucleotides align to TRBD2. V dropped 0 bases and J dropped 0; count of bases not matched to a gene: 4. Germline lookup yields CDR1 SGDLS and CDR2 YYNGEE. This CDR3 has 16 residues.

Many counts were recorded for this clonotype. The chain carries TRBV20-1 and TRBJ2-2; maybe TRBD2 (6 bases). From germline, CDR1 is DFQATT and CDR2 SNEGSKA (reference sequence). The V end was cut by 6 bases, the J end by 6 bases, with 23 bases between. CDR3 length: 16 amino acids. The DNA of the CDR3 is TGCAGTGCCAACCCCTCCGGTAGCGGAAACTCCGGGGAGCTGTTTTTT. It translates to CSANPSGSGNSGELFF.

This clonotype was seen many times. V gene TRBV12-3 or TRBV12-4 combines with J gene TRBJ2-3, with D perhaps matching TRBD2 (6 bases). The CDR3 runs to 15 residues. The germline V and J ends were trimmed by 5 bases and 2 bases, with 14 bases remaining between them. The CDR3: CASSTPGGSTDTQYF. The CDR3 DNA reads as TGTGCCAGCAGTACCCCCGGGGGATCCACAGATACGCAGTATTTT.

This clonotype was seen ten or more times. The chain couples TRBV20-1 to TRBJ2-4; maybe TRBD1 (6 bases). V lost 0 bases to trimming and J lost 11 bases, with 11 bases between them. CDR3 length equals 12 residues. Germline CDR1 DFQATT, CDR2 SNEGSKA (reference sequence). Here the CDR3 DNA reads TGCAGTGCTAGAGATTCGGGACACTTTCAGTACTTC. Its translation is CSARDSGHFQYF.

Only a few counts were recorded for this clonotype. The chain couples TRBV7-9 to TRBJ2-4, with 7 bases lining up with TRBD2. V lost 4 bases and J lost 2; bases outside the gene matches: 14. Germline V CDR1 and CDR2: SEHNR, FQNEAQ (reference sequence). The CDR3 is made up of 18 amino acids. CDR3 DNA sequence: TGTGCCAGCAGCTCCGAGTCTGGCGGGAGAATTTCCAAAAACATTCAGTACTTC. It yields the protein CASSSESGGRISKNIQYF. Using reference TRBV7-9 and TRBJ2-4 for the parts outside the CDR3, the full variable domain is DTGVSQNPRHKITKRGQNVTFRCDPISEHNRLYWYRQTLGQGPEFLTYFQNEAQLEKSRLLSDRFSAERPKGSFSTLEIQRTEQGDSAMYLCASSSESGGRISKNIQYFGAGTRLSVL.

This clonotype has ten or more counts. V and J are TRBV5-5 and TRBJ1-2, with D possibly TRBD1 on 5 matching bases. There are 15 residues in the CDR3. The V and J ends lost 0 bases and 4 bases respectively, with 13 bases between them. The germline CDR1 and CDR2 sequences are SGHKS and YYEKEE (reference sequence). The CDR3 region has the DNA TGTGCCAGCAGCTTGGAAGGGACTGGCTCCTATGGCTACACCTTC. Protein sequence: CASSLEGTGSYGYTF. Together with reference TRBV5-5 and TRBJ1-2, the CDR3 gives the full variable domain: DAGVTQSPTHLIKTRGQQVTLRCSPISGHKSVSWYQQVLGQGPQFIFQYYEKEERGRGNFPDRFSARQFPNYSSELNVNALLLGDSALYLCASSLEGTGSYGYTFGSGTRLTVV.

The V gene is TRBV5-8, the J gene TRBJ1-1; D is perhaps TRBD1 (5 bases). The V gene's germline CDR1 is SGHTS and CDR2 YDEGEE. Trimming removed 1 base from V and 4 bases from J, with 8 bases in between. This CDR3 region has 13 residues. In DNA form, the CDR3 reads TGTGCCAGCAGCTTGCCAGGGCTCACTGAAGCTTTCTTT. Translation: CASSLPGLTEAFF.

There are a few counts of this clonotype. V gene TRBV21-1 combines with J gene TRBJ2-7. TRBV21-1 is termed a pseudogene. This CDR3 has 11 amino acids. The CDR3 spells CASSKGAEQYV. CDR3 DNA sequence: TGTGCCAGCAGCAAAGGGGCCGAGCAGTACGTC.

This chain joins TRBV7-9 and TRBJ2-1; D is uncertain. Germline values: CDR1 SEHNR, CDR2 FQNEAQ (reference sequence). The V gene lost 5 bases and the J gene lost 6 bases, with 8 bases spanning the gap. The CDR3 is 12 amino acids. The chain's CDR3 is CASSQISNEQFF. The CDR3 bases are TGTGCCAGCAGCCAGATCAGCAATGAGCAGTTCTTC.

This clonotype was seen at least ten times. CDR3 loop: CATSRDGSFTEAFF. The CDR3 bases are TGTGCCACCAGCAGAGATGGCAGTTTTACTGAAGCTTTCTTT. This chain links TRBV15 with TRBJ1-1; D unresolved. Per germline, CDR1 LNHNV and CDR2 YYDKDF (reference sequence). Trimming took 0 bases from V and 5 from J, leaving 10 bases between them. This CDR3 is 14 amino acids long.

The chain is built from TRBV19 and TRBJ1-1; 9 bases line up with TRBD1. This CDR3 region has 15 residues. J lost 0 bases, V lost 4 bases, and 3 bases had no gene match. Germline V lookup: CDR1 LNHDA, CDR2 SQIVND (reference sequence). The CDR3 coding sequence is TGTGCCAGTAGTACAACAGGGGGCATGAACACTGAAGCTTTCTTT. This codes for CASSTTGGMNTEAFF.

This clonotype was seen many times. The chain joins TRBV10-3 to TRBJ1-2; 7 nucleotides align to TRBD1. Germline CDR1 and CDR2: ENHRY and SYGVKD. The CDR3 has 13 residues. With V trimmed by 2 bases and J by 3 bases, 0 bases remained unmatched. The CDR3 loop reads CAISEDRDYGYTF. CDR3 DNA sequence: TGTGCCATCAGTGAGGACAGGGACTATGGCTACACCTTC.

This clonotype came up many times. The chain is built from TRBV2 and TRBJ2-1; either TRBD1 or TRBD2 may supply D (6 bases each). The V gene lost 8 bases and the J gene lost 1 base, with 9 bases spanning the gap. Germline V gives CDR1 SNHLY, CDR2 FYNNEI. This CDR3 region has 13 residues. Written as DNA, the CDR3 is TGTGCCAGCGGGGGGCCGTCCTACAATGAGCAGTTCTTC. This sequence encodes CASGGPSYNEQFF.

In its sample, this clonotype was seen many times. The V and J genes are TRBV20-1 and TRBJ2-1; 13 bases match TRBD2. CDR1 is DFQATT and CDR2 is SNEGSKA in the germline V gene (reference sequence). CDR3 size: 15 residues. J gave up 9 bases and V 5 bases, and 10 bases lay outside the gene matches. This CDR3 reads CSADGTSGGEGEQFF. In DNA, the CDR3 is TGCAGTGCTGACGGCACTAGCGGGGGGGAGGGTGAGCAGTTCTTC.

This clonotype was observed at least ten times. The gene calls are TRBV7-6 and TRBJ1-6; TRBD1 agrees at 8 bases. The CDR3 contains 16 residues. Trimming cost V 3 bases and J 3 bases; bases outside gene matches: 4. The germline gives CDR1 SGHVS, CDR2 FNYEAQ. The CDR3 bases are TGTGCCAGCAGCTTGGGGACAGGCCTCTATAATTCACCCCTCCACTTT. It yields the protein CASSLGTGLYNSPLHF.

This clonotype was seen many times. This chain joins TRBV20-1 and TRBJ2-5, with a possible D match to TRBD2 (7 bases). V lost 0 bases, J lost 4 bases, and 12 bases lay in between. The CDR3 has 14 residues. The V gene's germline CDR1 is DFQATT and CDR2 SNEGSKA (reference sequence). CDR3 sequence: CSARDGGGGETQYF. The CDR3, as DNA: TGCAGTGCTAGAGACGGGGGCGGGGGAGAGACCCAGTACTTC.

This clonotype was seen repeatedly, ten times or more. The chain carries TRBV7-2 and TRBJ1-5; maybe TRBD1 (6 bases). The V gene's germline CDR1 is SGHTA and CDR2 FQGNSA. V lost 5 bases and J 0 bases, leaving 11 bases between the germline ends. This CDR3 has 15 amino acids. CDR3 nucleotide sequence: TGTGCCAGCAGCCCAAGAGGGGGTAGCAATCAGCCCCAGCATTTT. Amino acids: CASSPRGGSNQPQHF.

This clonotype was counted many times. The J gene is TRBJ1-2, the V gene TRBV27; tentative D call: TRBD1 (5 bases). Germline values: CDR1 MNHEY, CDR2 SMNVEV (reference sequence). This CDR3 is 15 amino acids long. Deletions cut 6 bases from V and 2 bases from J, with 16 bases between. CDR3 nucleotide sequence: TGTGCCAGCAGCCTTGGTGGGGGACCGAACTATGGCTACACCTTC. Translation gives CASSLGGGPNYGYTF.

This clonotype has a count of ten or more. The CDR3 DNA follows: TGTGCCAGCAGTCGTGTCGAGGGGAACACTGAAGCTTTCTTT. This translates into CASSRVEGNTEAFF. This rearrangement joins TRBV6-5 to TRBJ1-1; no clear D. Trimming stripped 5 bases from V and 1 base from J, with 11 bases between. Germline V gene data show CDR1 as MNHEY and CDR2 as SVGAGI. The CDR3 consists of 14 residues.

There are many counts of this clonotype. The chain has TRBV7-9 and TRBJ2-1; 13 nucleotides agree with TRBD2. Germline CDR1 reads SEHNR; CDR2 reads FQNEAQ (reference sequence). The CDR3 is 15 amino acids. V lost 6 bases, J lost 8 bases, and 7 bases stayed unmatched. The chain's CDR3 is CASRLTSGGADEQFF. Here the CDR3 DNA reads TGTGCCAGCAGACTTACTAGCGGGGGGGCCGATGAGCAGTTCTTC.

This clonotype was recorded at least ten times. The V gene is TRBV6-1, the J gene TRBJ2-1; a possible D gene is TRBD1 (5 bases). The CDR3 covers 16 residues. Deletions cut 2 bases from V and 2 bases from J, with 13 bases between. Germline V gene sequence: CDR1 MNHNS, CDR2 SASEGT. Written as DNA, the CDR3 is TGTGCCAGCAGTGAACCCTCAGGGTCGGCCTACAATGAGCAGTTCTTC. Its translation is CASSEPSGSAYNEQFF.

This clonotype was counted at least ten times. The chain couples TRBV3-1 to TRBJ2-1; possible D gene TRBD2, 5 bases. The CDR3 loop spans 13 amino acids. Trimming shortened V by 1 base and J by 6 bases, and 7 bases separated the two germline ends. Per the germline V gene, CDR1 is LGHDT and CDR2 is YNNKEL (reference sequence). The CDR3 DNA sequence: TGTGCCAGCAGCCAAGCACTAGTCAATGAGCAGTTCTTC. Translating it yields CASSQALVNEQFF.